This T cell receptor (beta chain) was documented in a study of chemoradiotherapy in HPV16-positive cancers. Whole-study context: Candidate HPV-specific clones and shared TCR motifs came from a couple of HPV16-positive patients. General study results and limits: Functional assays defining HPV-specific T cells used only a couple of HPV16-positive patients.

Trimming at V came to 8 bases and at J to 3 bases, leaving 7 bases not matched to a gene. The CDR3 is 15 residues long. From germline, CDR1 is LNHDA and CDR2 SQIVND (reference sequence). This clone appeared once. The antigen is not known. Here immunoSEQ multiplex PCR was the method, and the copy in TCRdb shows in-frame clones only, minus some. Of under 2,500 clones listed, around 72% are singletons. The chain links TRBV19 to TRBJ2-3; 11 bases agree with TRBD2. The sample was collected from a patient who underwent chemoradiotherapy. The TCR comes from a human donor with HPV-associated anogenital cancer. In DNA form, the CDR3 reads TGTGCCAGTCGGATCGCTAGCGGGAGGACAGATACGCAGTATTTT. Translated: CASRIASGRTDTQYF.